A selection of T cell receptor beta chains follows, all from one sample in a study of blood T cell repertoires in COVID-19. TCRdb keeps only in-frame clones here, not all; method: immunoSEQ multiplex PCR. Of a few hundred thousand clones listed, approximately 85% were seen once; the top ten hold 7.2%. Material: peripheral blood. The origin of the receptors is a human donor in a cohort sampled during active COVID-19. Each CDR3 is given with its conserved first and last residue. The D gene is left open where the match is weak. Size is omitted from some rows. Given values are once, few, many or a class for expanded clones.

D gene	V gene	J gene	clone size	CDR3 protein	CDR3 DNA
NA	TRBV2	TRBJ2-7	few	CASRERSEQYF	TGTGCCAGCAGGGAGAGGTCCGAGCAGTACTTC
TRBD2	TRBV15	TRBJ2-1	NA	CATSRGLAGAYNEQFF	TGTGCCACCAGCAGGGGACTAGCGGGGGCCTACAATGAGCAGTTCTTC
TRBD1	TRBV5-7	TRBJ1-2	NA	CASSLQDRGRGGYTF	TGTGCCAGCAGCCTTCAGGACAGGGGGCGCGGGGGCTACACCTTC
NA	TRBV6-2/TRBV6-3	TRBJ2-1	few	CASSQMFDRWVPPIRPSEQFF	TGTGCCAGCAGCCAAATGTTCGACAGGTGGGTCCCACCTATTAGGCCGTCTGAGCAGTTCTTC
NA	TRBV24-1	TRBJ2-3	NA	CATSESGIKTDTQYF	TGTGCCACCAGTGAATCAGGGATTAAGACAGATACGCAGTATTTT
NA	TRBV3-1/TRBV3-2	TRBJ1-5	NA	CASSLQGFGQPQHF	TGTGCCAGCAGTCTGCAGGGGTTTGGCCAGCCCCAGCATTTT
NA	TRBV5-6	TRBJ2-7	few	CASSLSGTGYYEQYF	TGTGCCAGCAGCCTGAGCGGGACAGGCTACTACGAGCAGTACTTC
NA	TRBV7-8	TRBJ2-7	few	CASSLVRGGYEQYF	TGTGCCAGCAGCTTAGTAAGGGGGGGCTACGAGCAGTACTTC
TRBD1	TRBV10-2	TRBJ1-2	NA	CASRPGQVNYGYTF	TGCGCCAGCAGACCGGGACAGGTTAACTATGGCTACACCTTC
TRBD1	TRBV7-9	TRBJ2-5	NA	CASSSTVTGGETQYF	TGTGCCAGCAGCTCCACGGTGACAGGGGGCGAGACCCAGTACTTC
NA	TRBV30	TRBJ2-7	NA	CAWSRIPREQYF	TGTGCCTGGAGTCGAATTCCTAGGGAGCAGTACTTC
NA	TRBV10-3	TRBJ1-4	NA	CAISSDGGLANEKLFF	TGTGCCATCAGTTCGGACGGGGGTCTGGCTAATGAAAAACTGTTTTTT
NA	TRBV27	TRBJ1-1	NA	CASSYDSNTEAFF	TGTGCCAGCAGCTATGACAGCAACACTGAAGCTTTCTTT
TRBD1	TRBV5-4	TRBJ1-4	few	CASRTGTGEKLFF	TGTGCCAGCAGAACCGGGACAGGGGAAAAACTGTTTTTT
NA	TRBV19	TRBJ2-1	NA	CASSILTDYHNEQFF	TGTGCCAGTAGTATATTAACAGATTATCACAATGAGCAGTTCTTC
NA	TRBV5-1	TRBJ1-2	once	CASSLGARHYGYTF	TGCGCCAGCAGCTTGGGGGCTCGTCACTATGGCTACACCTTC
TRBD1	TRBV30	TRBJ1-4	NA	CAWSVPGTGGEKLFF	TGTGCCTGGAGTGTACCTGGGACAGGAGGAGAAAAACTGTTTTTT
NA	TRBV9	TRBJ1-1	NA	CASTLREGMNTEAFF	TGTGCCAGCACCCTTAGAGAGGGCATGAACACTGAAGCTTTCTTT
NA	TRBV9	TRBJ2-3	NA	CASSVGGGDTQYF	TGTGCCAGCAGCGTAGGGGGAGGAGATACGCAGTATTTT
NA	TRBV5-1	TRBJ2-7	NA	CASRSEDAGTYEQYF	TGCGCCAGCAGATCCGAGGATGCAGGGACCTACGAGCAGTACTTC
NA	TRBV14	TRBJ2-3	NA	CASSQGGLRSTQYF	TGTGCCAGCAGCCAAGGGGGGCTTCGGAGTACGCAGTATTTT
NA	TRBV6-2/TRBV6-3	TRBJ1-1	once	CASSYEGGLNTEAFF	TGTGCCAGCAGTTATGAAGGGGGACTGAACACTGAAGCTTTCTTT
NA	TRBV4-2	TRBJ1-5	NA	CASSQEQEINQPQHF	TGTGCCAGCAGCCAAGAACAGGAAATTAATCAGCCCCAGCATTTT
NA	TRBV2	TRBJ1-1	NA	CASSEALGSGFF	TGTGCCAGCAGTGAAGCGCTTGGTTCCGGTTTCTTT